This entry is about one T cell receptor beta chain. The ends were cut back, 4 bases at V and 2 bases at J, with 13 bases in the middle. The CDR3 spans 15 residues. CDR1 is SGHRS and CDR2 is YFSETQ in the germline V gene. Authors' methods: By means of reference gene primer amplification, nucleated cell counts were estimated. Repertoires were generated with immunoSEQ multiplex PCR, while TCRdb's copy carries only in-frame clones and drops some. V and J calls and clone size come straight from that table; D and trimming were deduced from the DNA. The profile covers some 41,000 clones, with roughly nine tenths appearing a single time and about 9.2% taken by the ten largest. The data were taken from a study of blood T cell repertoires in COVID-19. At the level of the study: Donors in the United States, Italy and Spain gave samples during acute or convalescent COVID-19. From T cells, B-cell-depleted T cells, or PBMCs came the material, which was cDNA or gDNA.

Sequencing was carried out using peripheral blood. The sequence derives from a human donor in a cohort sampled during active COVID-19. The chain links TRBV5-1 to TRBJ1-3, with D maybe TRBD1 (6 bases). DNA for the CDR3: TGCGCCAGCAGCGGGGAACAGGGAACTGGAAACACCATATATTTT. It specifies CASSGEQGTGNTIYF.